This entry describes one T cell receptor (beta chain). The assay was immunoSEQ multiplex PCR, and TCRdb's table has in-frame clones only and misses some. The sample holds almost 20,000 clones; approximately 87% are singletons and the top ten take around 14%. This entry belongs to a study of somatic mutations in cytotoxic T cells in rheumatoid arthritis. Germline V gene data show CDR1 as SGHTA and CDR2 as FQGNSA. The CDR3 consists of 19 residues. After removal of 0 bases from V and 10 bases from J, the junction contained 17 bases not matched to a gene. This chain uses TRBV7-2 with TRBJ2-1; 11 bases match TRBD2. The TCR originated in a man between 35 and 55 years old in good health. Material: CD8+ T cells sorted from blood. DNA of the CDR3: TGTGCCAGCAGCTTAGCGCTGGGACTAGCGGAAGGGCGGCTAGGGGAGCAGTTCTTC. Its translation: CASSLALGLAEGRLGEQFF.